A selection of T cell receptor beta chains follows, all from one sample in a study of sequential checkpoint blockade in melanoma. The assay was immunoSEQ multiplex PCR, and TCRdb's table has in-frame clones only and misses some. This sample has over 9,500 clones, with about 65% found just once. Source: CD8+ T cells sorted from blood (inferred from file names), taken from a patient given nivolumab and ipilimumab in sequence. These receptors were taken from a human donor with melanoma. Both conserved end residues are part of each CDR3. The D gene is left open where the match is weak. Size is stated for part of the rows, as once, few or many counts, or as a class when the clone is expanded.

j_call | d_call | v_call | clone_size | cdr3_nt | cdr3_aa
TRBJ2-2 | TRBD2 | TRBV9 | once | TGTGCCAGCAGTGCCCTAGCGGGGGAAAACACCGGGGAGCTGTTTTTT | CASSALAGENTGELFF
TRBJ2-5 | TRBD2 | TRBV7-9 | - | TGTGCCAGCAGCCCTCCGCTAATAGCGGGGGGGCTTCAAGAGACCCAGTACTTC | CASSPPLIAGGLQETQYF
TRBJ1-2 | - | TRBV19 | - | TGTGCCAGTAAAGGGGCGTACTACACCTTC | CASKGAYYTF
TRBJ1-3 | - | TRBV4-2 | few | TGTGCCAGCAGCGCCGGGACGGGAGGTGGAAACACCATATATTTT | CASSAGTGGGNTIYF
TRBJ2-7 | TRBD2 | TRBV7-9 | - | TGTGCCAGCAGCGACTCCCGGGAGGGACCCTACGAGCAGTACTTC | CASSDSREGPYEQYF
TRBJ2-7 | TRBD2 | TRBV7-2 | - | TGTGCCAGCAGCCTCCTCCTATGGCGGGAGCTCGACGAGCAGTACTTC | CASSLLLWRELDEQYF
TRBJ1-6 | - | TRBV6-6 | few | TGTGCCAGCAGTTACTCGTTCGGTACACCCCTCCACTTT | CASSYSFGTPLHF
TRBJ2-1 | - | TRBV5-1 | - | TGCGCCAGCAGCTCCCTGACGGAGCCACCTTCCTACAATGAGCAGTTCTTC | CASSSLTEPPSYNEQFF
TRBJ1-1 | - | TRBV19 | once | TGTGCCAGTAGTTTGACCGGGTACACTGAAGCTTTCTTT | CASSLTGYTEAFF
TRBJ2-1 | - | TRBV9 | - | TGTGCCAGCAGCGTAGAGTTCAGGGGGGCCGTGGACAATGAGCAGTTCTTC | CASSVEFRGAVDNEQFF
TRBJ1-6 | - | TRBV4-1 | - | TGCGCCAGCAGCCAAGCCGGAGGTTCACCCCTCCACTTT | CASSQAGGSPLHF
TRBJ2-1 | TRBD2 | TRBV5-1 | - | TGCGCCAGCAGCAAAGGGACTAGCGGGAGGTTTATCGATGAGCAGTTCTTC | CASSKGTSGRFIDEQFF
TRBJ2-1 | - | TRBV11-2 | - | TGTGCCAGCAGCCAAGGCTTGGGGGCGGGCGGGTATGAGCAGTTCTTC | CASSQGLGAGGYEQFF
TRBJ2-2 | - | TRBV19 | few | TGTGCCAGTAGTGATGTCAGGGTCGCCACCGGGGAGCTGTTTTTT | CASSDVRVATGELFF
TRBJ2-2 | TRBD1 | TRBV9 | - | TGTGCCAGCAGCGACCGGGACAGGTTGAACACCGGGGAGCTGTTTTTT | CASSDRDRLNTGELFF
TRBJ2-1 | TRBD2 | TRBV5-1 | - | TGCGCCAGCAGGCGGGAGTCCTACAATGAGCAGTTCTTC | CASRRESYNEQFF
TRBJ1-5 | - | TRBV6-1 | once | TGTGCCAGCAGTGAACGAGGGCAGCCCCAGCATTTT | CASSERGQPQHF
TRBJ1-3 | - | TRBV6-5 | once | TGTGCCAGCAGCGTTGACAGTTACTCTGGAAACACCATATATTTT | CASSVDSYSGNTIYF
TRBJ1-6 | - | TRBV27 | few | TGTGCCAGCAGTTTGGAGTTTCAGAGACTCCACTCCTATAATTCACCCCTCCACTTT | CASSLEFQRLHSYNSPLHF
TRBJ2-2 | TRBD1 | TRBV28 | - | TGTGCCAGCAGCAAGACAGGGGCCGTTTGGACCGGGGAGCTGTTTTTT | CASSKTGAVWTGELFF
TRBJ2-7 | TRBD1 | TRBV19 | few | TGTGCCAGTAGGTCGGGACAGTACGCTCACGAGCAGTACTTC | CASRSGQYAHEQYF
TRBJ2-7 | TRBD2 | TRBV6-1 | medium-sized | TGTGCCAGCAGTACACCGGGACTAGGGTACGAGCAGTACTTC | CASSTPGLGYEQYF
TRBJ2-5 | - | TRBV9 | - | TGTGCCAGCAGCAGTGTGGAGGCGCGGGAGACCCAGTACTTC | CASSSVEARETQYF
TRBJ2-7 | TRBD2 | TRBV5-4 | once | TGTGCCAGCAGCGGAACTAGCGGGAGAGCCTACGAGCAGTACTTC | CASSGTSGRAYEQYF
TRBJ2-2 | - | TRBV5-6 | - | TGTGCCAGCGATGACTCGAACACCGGGGAGCTGTTTTTT | CASDDSNTGELFF
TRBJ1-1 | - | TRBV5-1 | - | TGCGCCAGCAGCTTAGGGAGGGGCCAACTTCCTAACACTGAAGCTTTCTTT | CASSLGRGQLPNTEAFF
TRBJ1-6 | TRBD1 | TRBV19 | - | TGTGCCAGTAAGAAAAGAGCCGGGACAGGAACTTATAATTCACCCCTCCACTTT | CASKKRAGTGTYNSPLHF
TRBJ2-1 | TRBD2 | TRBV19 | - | TGTGCCAGTAGCGAGACTAGCGGGAGGGACAGGAATGAGCAGTTCTTC | CASSETSGRDRNEQFF
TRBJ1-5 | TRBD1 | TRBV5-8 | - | TGTGCCAGCAGCTTGGGGACAGGGCTCCCAAATCAGCCCCAGCATTTT | CASSLGTGLPNQPQHF
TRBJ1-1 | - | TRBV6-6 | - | TGTGCCAGCAGTTACGGGGGGGCTACTGAAGCTTTCTTT | CASSYGGATEAFF
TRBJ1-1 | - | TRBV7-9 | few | TGCGCCAGCAGCCAAGCCGAAACAGAGATGAACACTGAAGCTTTCTTT | CASSQAETEMNTEAFF
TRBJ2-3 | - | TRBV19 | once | TGTGCCAGTAGGGCCTGGGACAACACAGATACGCAGTATTTT | CASRAWDNTDTQYF
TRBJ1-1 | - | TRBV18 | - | TGTGCCAGCCACACGGGGGGGACTGAAGCTTTCTTT | CASHTGGTEAFF
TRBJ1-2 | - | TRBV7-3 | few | TGTGCCAGCAGCTTTAGGGAGAACTATGGCTACACCTTC | CASSFRENYGYTF
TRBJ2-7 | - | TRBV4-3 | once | TGCGCCAGCAGCCAAGACGTTGTGTCCTACGAGCAGTACTTC | CASSQDVVSYEQYF
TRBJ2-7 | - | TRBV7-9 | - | TGTGCCAGCAGCTCAGGACAGCTCTACGAGCAGTACTTC | CASSSGQLYEQYF
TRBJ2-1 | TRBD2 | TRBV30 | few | TGTGCCTGGAGTGTGAGACTAGCGGGAATCGGTGAGCAGTTCTTC | CAWSVRLAGIGEQFF
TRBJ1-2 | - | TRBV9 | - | TGTGCCAGCAGCGTAGAGTTGGGCAGGCCTGCTAACTATGGCTACACCTTC | CASSVELGRPANYGYTF
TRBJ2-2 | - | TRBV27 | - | TGTGCCAGCAGTTTAGGACAGTTCACCGGGGAGCTGTTTTTT | CASSLGQFTGELFF
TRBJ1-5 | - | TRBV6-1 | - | TGTGCCAGCAGACTGGGGGGTTCGGCCCAGCATTTT | CASRLGGSAQHF
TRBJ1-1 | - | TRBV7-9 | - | TGTGCCAGCAGCCCTCGACAGGCTATGGTGAACACTGAAGCTTTCTTT | CASSPRQAMVNTEAFF
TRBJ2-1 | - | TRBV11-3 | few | TGTGCCAGCAGCCCAGGGCGGGATACCATGAGCTCCTACAATGAGCAGTTCTTC | CASSPGRDTMSSYNEQFF
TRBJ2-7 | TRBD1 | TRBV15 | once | TGTGCCACCAGCAGACTGCTACCGGGACAGGGACTTTACGAGCAGTACTTC | CATSRLLPGQGLYEQYF
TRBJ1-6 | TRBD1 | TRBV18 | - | TGTGCCAGCTCACCGACGCGAGACAGGGGGCGAAATTCACCCCTCCACTTT | CASSPTRDRGRNSPLHF
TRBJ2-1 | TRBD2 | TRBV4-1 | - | TGCGCCAGCAGCCAACCTCCCGGGGGGACGCTCGGTGAGCAGTTCTTC | CASSQPPGGTLGEQFF
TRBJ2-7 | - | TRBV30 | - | TGTGCCTGGAGCCATTCCTACGAGCAGTACTTC | CAWSHSYEQYF
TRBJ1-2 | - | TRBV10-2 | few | TGCGCCAGCAGTGAGTCGGCAGGGACTTGGAACTATGGCTACACCTTC | CASSESAGTWNYGYTF
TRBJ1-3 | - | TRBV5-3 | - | TGTGCCAGCAGCAACCGGGACTACGGAAACACCATATATTTT | CASSNRDYGNTIYF
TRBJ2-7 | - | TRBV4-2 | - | TGTGCCAGCAGCCAAGATGAGGGAAGCTCCTACGAGCAGTACTTC | CASSQDEGSSYEQYF
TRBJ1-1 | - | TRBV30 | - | TGTGCCTGGAGTTTATTAACTGAAGCTTTCTTT | CAWSLLTEAFF
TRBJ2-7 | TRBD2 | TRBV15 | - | TGTGCCACCAGCAGAGTTACTAGCGGGACCTCCTACGAGCAGTACTTC | CATSRVTSGTSYEQYF
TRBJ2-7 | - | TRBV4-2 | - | TGTGCCAGCAGCCCAAAGAAAGGACAAACCTACGAGCAGTACTTC | CASSPKKGQTYEQYF
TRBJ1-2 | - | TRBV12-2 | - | TGTGCAAGTCGCTCACTACCCCCCACAGGGGCCGACTATGGCTACACCTTC | CASRSLPPTGADYGYTF
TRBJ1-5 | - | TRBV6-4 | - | TGTGCCAGCACCCCAAGGATAACAGGGAAAAGCAATCAGCCCCAGCATTTT | CASTPRITGKSNQPQHF
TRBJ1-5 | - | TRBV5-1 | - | TGCGCCAGCAGGGGACACCTCAATCAGCCCCAGCATTTT | CASRGHLNQPQHF
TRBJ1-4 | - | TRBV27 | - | TGTGCCAGCAGTTTACTTCTTAATGAAAAACTGTTTTTT | CASSLLLNEKLFF
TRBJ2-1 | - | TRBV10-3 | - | TGTGCCATCAGTGGCCCCCCTAGCTATGAGCAGTTCTTC | CAISGPPSYEQFF
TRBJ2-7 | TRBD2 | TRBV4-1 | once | TGCGCCAGCAGCCAACTAGGACTAGCGGGATCCGGGGCATACGAGCAGTACTTC | CASSQLGLAGSGAYEQYF